A single T cell receptor beta chain is shown here with its context. Its antigen remains unidentified. The table came from immunoSEQ multiplex PCR; TCRdb's copy has only in-frame clones and leaves some out. The table includes approximately 110,000 clones, around 87% detected once. The record originates from a study of T cell responses to AZD1222 COVID-19 vaccine. For the study at large: Combined were second doses at about 4 or about 12 weeks. Points from the study as a whole: In all cases, repertoires were sampled only after the peak T cell response. Females outnumbered males among donors, who were mostly white British; clonal diversity was possibly underestimated.

CDR1 is MGHRA and CDR2 is YSYEKL in the germline V gene. The CDR3 consists of 16 residues. Trimming took 0 bases from V and 2 from J; bases not matched to a gene: 4. The source material was peripheral blood, sampled on day 0 of AZD1222 vaccination. The TCR comes from an adult in good health. The chain recombines TRBV4-1 with TRBJ2-1, with TRBD2 identical over 7 bases. The CDR3 region is CASSQDQLATYNEQFF. In nucleotides, the CDR3 is TGCGCCAGCAGCCAAGATCAACTAGCGACCTACAATGAGCAGTTCTTC.